This TCR beta chain is from a study of T-cell memory formation after mild COVID-19. In the study overall: TCR clusters were largely donor specific. The study's findings and limits: Pre-infection memory contained some responding clones, which suggested that cross-reactive memory had joined. Whether day 37 second-wave clones are SARS-CoV-2-specific was not confirmed.

This clonotype came up a few times. The antigen remains undetermined. The V end lost 6 bases, the J end lost 0 bases, and 19 bases lay between the germline ends. The CDR3 spans 17 residues. From germline, CDR1 is SGHVS and CDR2 FNYEAQ. A 5'RACE reaction primed in the constant segment made cDNA libraries of TCR alpha and TCR beta, and these carried sample barcodes and UMIs. TCRdb ran MiXCR on the 5' RACE reads and lists one entry per CDR3 protein. Seen here are over 450,000 distinct CDR3 sequences, about a fifth observed once, and the top ten hold 9.5% to 15%. The sequence came from an adult woman who had mild COVID-19 (a few samples of this study predate the infection). Cell type and time point are not known. The material sequenced was PBMCs or a T cell subset sorted from them (not recorded which). This rearrangement joins TRBV7-6 to TRBJ2-3; D is unclear. DNA of the CDR3: TGTGCCAGCAGTCAACTTCCTGGGATAACTAGCACAGATACGCAGTATTTT. Residues: CASSQLPGITSTDTQYF.